The 17 T cell receptor beta chains in this list originate from one sample, sequenced in a study of type 1 and type 2 diabetes patients. Genomic DNA was the PCR template. Multiplex PCR with 30 forward and 13 reverse primers amplified the TCR beta CDR3. Each CDR3 protein is one row after TCRdb ran MiXCR on the multiplex PCR reads. Of about 270,000 distinct CDR3 sequences in the sample, more than 40% were seen once. The sequenced sample was peripheral blood mononuclear cells (PBMCs). These receptors all stem from a man aged 18 to 30 with type 2 diabetes.

The chain links TRBV12-3 or TRBV12-4 to TRBJ2-7, with 11 bases fitting TRBD1. The CDR3 runs to 15 residues. With 4 bases clipped from V and 3 bases from J, the junction kept 5 bases outside the gene matches. The CDR3 sequence: CASSSGTGGSYEQYF. In DNA, the CDR3 is TGTGCCAGCAGTTCCGGGACAGGGGGAAGCTACGAGCAGTACTTC.

CDR3 nucleotide sequence: TGTGCCAGCAGCTTACCGGGCGGGACCGAAGCTTTCTTT. Protein sequence: CASSLPGGTEAFF. V and J are TRBV4-2 and TRBJ1-1; possible D gene TRBD1, 5 bases. From germline, CDR1 is LGHNA and CDR2 YNFKEQ. The V end was cut by 5 bases, the J end by 8 bases, with 15 bases between. The CDR3 length is 13 residues.

This clonotype was seen only a few times. This sequence joins TRBV10-1 and TRBJ2-1; D perhaps matches TRBD2 (5 bases). CDR3 length: 16 residues. The germline V and J ends were trimmed by 0 bases and 0 bases, with 9 bases remaining between them. Per the germline V gene, CDR1 is WNHNN and CDR2 is SYGVQD (reference sequence). CDR3 loop: CASSESGRGSYNEQFF. CDR3 DNA: TGCGCCAGCAGTGAGTCGGGGAGAGGCTCCTACAATGAGCAGTTCTTC.

This chain joins TRBV15 and TRBJ2-4; possibly TRBD1 for D (5 bases). CDR1 is LNHNV and CDR2 is YYDKDF in the germline V gene (reference sequence). The CDR3 is 17 residues long. V was shortened by 0 bases and J by 5 bases, with 17 bases between the two germline ends. This CDR3 is CATSRDISAGHQNIQYF. The CDR3 DNA follows: TGTGCCACCAGCAGAGATATCTCGGCAGGACACCAAAACATTCAGTACTTC.

Only a few counts were recorded for this clonotype. The rearrangement uses TRBV20-1 and TRBJ2-5; a possible D gene is TRBD2 (6 bases). The length of the CDR3 is 16 residues. Trimming took 0 bases from V and 2 from J, leaving 16 bases between them. Germline lookup yields CDR1 DFQATT and CDR2 SNEGSKA (reference sequence). This chain's CDR3 is CSARDAAGSGQETQYF. CDR3 DNA sequence: TGCAGTGCTAGAGATGCCGCCGGGAGTGGGCAAGAGACCCAGTACTTC.

The chain carries TRBV20-1 and TRBJ2-3; D remains ambiguous. Germline CDR1 reads DFQATT; CDR2 reads SNEGSKA (reference sequence). The CDR3 loop spans 15 amino acids. With 0 bases removed from V and 0 bases from J, the gap between germline ends came to 10 bases. This CDR3 reads CSARDSSQSTDTQYF. In DNA, the CDR3 is TGCAGTGCTAGAGATAGCAGCCAAAGCACAGATACGCAGTATTTT.

The table lists this clonotype with a few counts. The chain combines TRBV4-1 with TRBJ1-4, with TRBD1 identical over 8 bases. This CDR3 is 16 amino acids long. V gave up 0 bases and J gave up 8 bases; unmatched junction bases: 8. Germline CDR1 and CDR2: MGHRA and YSYEKL. Here the CDR3 reads CASSQDTGRGQEKLFF. Written as DNA, the CDR3 is TGCGCCAGCAGCCAAGATACGGGCAGGGGGCAAGAAAAACTGTTTTTT.

The genes are TRBV19 and TRBJ1-2, with unresolved D. The CDR3 is made up of 11 amino acids. Germline V gene lookup returns CDR1 LNHDA and CDR2 SQIVND (reference sequence). V gave up 6 bases and J gave up 12 bases, with 14 bases separating them. CDR3 bases: TGTGCCAGTAGCCAAAGGGAGACTAACACCTTC. Protein product: CASSQRETNTF.

The rearrangement uses TRBV19 and TRBJ1-5, with D unclear. Germline V CDR1 and CDR2: LNHDA, SQIVND (reference sequence). CDR3 length: 14 amino acids. V lost 2 bases and J lost 2, with 7 bases in between. The CDR3 DNA is TGTGCCAGTAGTATATACGGTGGCAATCAGCCCCAGCATTTT. Its translation: CASSIYGGNQPQHF.

This clonotype came up a few times. V and J are TRBV2 and TRBJ2-7, with a weak D call TRBD2 (6 bases). The V and J ends lost 8 bases and 10 bases respectively, with 18 bases between them. The CDR3 contains 12 residues. The germline V gene has CDR1 SNHLY and CDR2 FYNNEI. The DNA of the CDR3 is TGTGCCAGCGGAAGGTTGAGGGGAGGACAGTACTTC. The encoded protein is CASGRLRGGQYF.

This clonotype was observed a handful of times. The V gene is TRBV27, the J gene TRBJ2-1; the match to TRBD1 covers 11 bases. The V gene's germline CDR1 is MNHEY and CDR2 SMNVEV (reference sequence). The V gene end was trimmed by 5 bases and the J gene end by 4 bases; junction bases not matched to a gene: 4. The CDR3 spans 15 residues. Here the CDR3 reads CASSPGTGGYNEQFF. CDR3 coding DNA: TGTGCCAGCAGTCCCGGGACAGGGGGGTACAATGAGCAGTTCTTC.

The rearrangement joins TRBV7-3 to TRBJ2-1; 7 bases align to TRBD2. CDR1 and CDR2 (germline): SGHTA, FQGTGA. The CDR3 sequence is 14 residues long. Losses at the gene ends were 4 bases for V and 8 bases for J; bases not matched to a gene: 8. The CDR3 sequence: CASSSSGGDYEQFF. The CDR3 DNA reads as TGTGCCAGCAGCTCTAGCGGAGGCGATTATGAGCAGTTCTTC.

The V and J genes are TRBV29-1 and TRBJ1-5; D not resolved. The CDR3 is 12 residues long. V lost 5 bases, J lost 2 bases, and 7 bases lay in between. Germline CDR1 reads SQVTM; CDR2 reads ANQGSEA. CDR3 bases: TGCAGCGTTACTGAGGGCAATCAGCCCCAGCATTTT. Residues: CSVTEGNQPQHF.

Ten or more counts support this clonotype. This sequence joins TRBV19 and TRBJ1-1, with 7 bases lining up with TRBD1. V dropped 5 bases and J dropped 0; count of bases not matched to a gene: 6. The CDR3 covers 15 residues. Germline loops: CDR1 LNHDA, CDR2 SQIVND (reference sequence). CDR3 nucleotide sequence: TGTGCCAGTAGTGTCCGGGACAGAGTGAACACTGAAGCTTTCTTT. This translates into CASSVRDRVNTEAFF.

The chain is built from TRBV7-8 and TRBJ2-3, with TRBD2 identical over 8 bases. The CDR3 totals 18 residues. V trimming: 1 base; J trimming: 2 bases; junction bases outside the gene matches: 11. Germline-derived CDR1 and CDR2 are SGHVS and FQNEAQ. The CDR3, as DNA: TGTGCCAGCAGCTTAGTCATGCGGGAGGCTGGGCTCACAGATACGCAGTATTTT. Amino acid sequence: CASSLVMREAGLTDTQYF.

This clonotype appeared a single time. The rearrangement joins TRBV27 to TRBJ1-1, with a tentative D call TRBD1 (5 bases). Germline values: CDR1 MNHEY, CDR2 SMNVEV (reference sequence). The CDR3 totals 15 residues. V was shortened by 4 bases and J by 5 bases, with 17 bases between the two germline ends. CDR3 loop: CASSYSSGGGTEAFF. Here the CDR3 DNA reads TGTGCCAGCAGTTACTCTTCCGGGGGTGGAACTGAAGCTTTCTTT.

This clonotype was observed a few times. The chain employs TRBV7-9 and TRBJ2-2, with a possible D match to TRBD2 (7 bases). The CDR3 runs 15 residues. CDR1 is SEHNR and CDR2 is FQNEAQ in the germline V gene (reference sequence). Trimming removed 1 base from V and 8 bases from J, with 14 bases in between. CDR3 in DNA: TGTGCCAGCAGCTTAGAATCTGCGGGGGCGGGGGAGCTGTTTTTT. Translating it yields CASSLESAGAGELFF.